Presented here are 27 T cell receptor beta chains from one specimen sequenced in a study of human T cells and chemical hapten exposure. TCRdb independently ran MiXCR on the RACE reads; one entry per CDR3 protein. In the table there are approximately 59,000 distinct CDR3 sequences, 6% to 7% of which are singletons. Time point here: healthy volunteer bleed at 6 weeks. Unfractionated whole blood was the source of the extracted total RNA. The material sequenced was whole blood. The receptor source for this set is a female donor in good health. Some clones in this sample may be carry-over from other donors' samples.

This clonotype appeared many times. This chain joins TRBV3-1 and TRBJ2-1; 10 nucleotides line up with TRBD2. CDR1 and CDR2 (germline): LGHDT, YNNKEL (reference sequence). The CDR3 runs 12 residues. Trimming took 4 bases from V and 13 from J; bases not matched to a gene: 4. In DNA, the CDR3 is TGTGCCAGCAGCCTAGGACTAGCGGAACAGTTCTTC. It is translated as CASSLGLAEQFF.

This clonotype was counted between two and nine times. The CDR3 DNA sequence: TGTGCCAGCAGCCAAGAAGTATCTAGCTTTTACGAGCAGTACTTC. Amino acids: CASSQEVSSFYEQYF. This chain joins TRBV3-1 and TRBJ2-7, with a weak D call TRBD2 (5 bases). Germline V gene lookup returns CDR1 LGHDT and CDR2 YNNKEL (reference sequence). CDR3 size: 15 residues. With 0 bases removed from V and 4 bases from J, the gap between germline ends came to 13 bases.

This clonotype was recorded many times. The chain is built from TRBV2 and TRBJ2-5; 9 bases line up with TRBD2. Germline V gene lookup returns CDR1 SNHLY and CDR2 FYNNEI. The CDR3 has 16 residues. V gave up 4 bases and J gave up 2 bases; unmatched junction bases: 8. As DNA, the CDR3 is TGTGCCAGCAGTGGGGGACTAGCAAGGGGGCAAGAGACCCAGTACTTC. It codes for CASSGGLARGQETQYF.

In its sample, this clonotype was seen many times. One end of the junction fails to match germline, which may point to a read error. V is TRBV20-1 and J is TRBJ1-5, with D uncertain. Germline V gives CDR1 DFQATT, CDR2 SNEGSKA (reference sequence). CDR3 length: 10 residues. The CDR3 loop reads CSAGDQPQHF. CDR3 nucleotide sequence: TGCAGTGCTGGAGATCAGCCCCAGCATTTT.

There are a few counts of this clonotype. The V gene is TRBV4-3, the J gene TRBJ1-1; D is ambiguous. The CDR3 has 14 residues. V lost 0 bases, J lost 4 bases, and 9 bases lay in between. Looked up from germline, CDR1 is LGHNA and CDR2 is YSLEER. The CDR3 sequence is CASSQELQLTEAFF. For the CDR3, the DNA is TGCGCCAGCAGCCAAGAGTTACAGCTCACTGAAGCTTTCTTT.

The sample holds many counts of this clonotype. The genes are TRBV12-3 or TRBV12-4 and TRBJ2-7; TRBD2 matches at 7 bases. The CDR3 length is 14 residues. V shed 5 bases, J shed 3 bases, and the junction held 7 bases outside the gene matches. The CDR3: CASSKSGGLYEQYF. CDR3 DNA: TGTGCCAGCAGTAAATCGGGGGGACTCTACGAGCAGTACTTC.

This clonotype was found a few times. The chain's CDR3 is CASSLGPQRSYNEQFF. CDR3 in DNA: TGTGCCAGCAGCTTAGGGCCCCAGCGGTCCTACAATGAGCAGTTCTTC. The chain uses TRBV11-2 and TRBJ2-1, with a tentative D call TRBD2 (5 bases). Germline V lookup: CDR1 SGHAT, CDR2 FQNNGV. The V end lost 1 base, the J end lost 1 base, and 11 bases lay between the germline ends. This CDR3 is 16 amino acids long.

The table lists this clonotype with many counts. The CDR3 DNA is TGCAGCGTCGGACTAGCGGGAGGGGCAGATACGCAGTATTTT. Amino acids: CSVGLAGGADTQYF. The genes are TRBV29-1 and TRBJ2-3, with 15 bases matching TRBD2. The CDR3 has 14 amino acids. Germline trimming cut 6 bases from V and 4 bases from J; bases unmatched to any gene: 2. Germline assignment: CDR1 SQVTM and CDR2 ANQGSEA.

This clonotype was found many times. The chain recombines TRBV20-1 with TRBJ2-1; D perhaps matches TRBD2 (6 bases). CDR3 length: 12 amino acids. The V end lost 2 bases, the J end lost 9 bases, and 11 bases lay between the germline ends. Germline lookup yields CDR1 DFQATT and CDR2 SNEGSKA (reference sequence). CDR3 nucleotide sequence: TGCAGTGCTAGACCTAGCGAGGGTGAGCAGTTCTTC. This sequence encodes CSARPSEGEQFF.

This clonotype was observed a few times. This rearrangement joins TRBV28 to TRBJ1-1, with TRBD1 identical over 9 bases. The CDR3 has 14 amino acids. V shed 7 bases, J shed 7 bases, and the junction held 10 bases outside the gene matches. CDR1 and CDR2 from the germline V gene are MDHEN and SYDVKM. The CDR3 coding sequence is TGTGCCAGCATCAGGGACAGGGAACCCCATGAAGCTTTCTTT. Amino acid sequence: CASIRDREPHEAFF.

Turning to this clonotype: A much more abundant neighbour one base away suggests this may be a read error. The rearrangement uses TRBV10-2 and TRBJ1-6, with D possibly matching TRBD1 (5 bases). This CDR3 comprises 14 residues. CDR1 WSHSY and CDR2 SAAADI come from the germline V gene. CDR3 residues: CASSERAGNSPLNF. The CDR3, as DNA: TGCGCCAGCAGTGAGAGGGCAGGGAATTCACCCCTCAACTTT.

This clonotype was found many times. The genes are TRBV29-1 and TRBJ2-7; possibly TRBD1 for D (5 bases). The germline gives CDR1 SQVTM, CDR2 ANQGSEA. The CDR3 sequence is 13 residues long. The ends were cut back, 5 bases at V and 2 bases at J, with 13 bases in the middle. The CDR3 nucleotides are TGCAGCGTTAATAAAGGGGCTCCCTACGAGCAGTACTTC. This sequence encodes CSVNKGAPYEQYF.

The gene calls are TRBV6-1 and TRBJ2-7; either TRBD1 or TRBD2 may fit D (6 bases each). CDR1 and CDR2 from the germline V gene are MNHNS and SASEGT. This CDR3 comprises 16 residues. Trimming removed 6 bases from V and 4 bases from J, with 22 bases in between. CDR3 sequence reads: CASSPNQGGLVYEQYF. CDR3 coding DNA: TGTGCCAGCAGCCCAAATCAAGGGGGACTGGTATACGAGCAGTACTTC.

This chain's CDR3 is CSGDRDGYTF. The CDR3 DNA follows: TGCAGCGGAGACAGGGACGGCTACACCTTC. The chain has TRBV29-1 and TRBJ1-2; 7 nucleotides agree with TRBD1. Trimming removed 7 bases from V and 8 bases from J; junction bases left unmatched: 4. In germline, CDR1 is SQVTM, CDR2 ANQGSEA. The CDR3 runs to 10 residues.

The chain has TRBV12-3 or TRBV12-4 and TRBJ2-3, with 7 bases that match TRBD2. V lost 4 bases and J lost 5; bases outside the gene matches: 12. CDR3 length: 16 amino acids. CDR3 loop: CASSSESGRSRDTQYF. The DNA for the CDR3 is TGTGCCAGCAGTTCGGAATCCGGGAGGAGCCGAGATACGCAGTATTTT.

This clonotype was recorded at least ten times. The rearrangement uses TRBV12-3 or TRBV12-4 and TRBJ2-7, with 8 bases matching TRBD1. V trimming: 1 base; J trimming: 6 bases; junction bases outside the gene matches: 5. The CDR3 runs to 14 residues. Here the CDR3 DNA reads TGTGCCAGCAGTTTAGGGACAGGGAGTCTCGAGCAGTACTTC. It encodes CASSLGTGSLEQYF.

As DNA, the CDR3 is TGTGCCAGCAGCCCGATCGGGACAGCGAACACTGAAGCTTTCTTT. This translates into CASSPIGTANTEAFF. The gene calls are TRBV28 and TRBJ1-1; 7 nucleotides line up with TRBD1. Germline-derived CDR1 and CDR2 are MDHEN and SYDVKM. With V trimmed by 6 bases and J by 1 base, 8 bases remained unmatched. CDR3 length: 15 residues.

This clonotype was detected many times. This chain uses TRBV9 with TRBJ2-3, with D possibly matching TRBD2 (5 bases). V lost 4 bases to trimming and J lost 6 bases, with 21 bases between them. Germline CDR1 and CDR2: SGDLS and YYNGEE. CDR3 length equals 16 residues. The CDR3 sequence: CASSSPLADPNDTQYF. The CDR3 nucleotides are TGTGCCAGCAGCTCCCCCCTAGCAGACCCCAACGATACGCAGTATTTT.

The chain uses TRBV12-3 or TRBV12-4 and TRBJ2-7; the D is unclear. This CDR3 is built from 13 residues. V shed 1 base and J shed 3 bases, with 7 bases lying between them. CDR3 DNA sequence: TGTGCCAGCAGTTTAGGCTATCGCTACGAGCAGTACTTC. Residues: CASSLGYRYEQYF.

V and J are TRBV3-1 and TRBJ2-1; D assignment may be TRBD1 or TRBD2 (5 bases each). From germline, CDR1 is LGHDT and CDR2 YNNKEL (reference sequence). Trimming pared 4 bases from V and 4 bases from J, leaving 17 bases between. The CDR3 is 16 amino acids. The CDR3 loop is CASSPPPRGGYNEQFF. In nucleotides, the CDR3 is TGTGCCAGCAGCCCCCCCCCCCGGGGCGGATACAATGAGCAGTTCTTC.

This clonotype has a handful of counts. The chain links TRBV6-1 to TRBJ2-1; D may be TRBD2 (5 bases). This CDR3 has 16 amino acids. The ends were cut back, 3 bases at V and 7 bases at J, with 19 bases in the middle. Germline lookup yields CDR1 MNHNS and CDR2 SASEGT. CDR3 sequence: CASSDVEGVEFNEQFF. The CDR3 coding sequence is TGTGCCAGCAGTGACGTCGAGGGAGTGGAGTTTAATGAGCAGTTCTTC.

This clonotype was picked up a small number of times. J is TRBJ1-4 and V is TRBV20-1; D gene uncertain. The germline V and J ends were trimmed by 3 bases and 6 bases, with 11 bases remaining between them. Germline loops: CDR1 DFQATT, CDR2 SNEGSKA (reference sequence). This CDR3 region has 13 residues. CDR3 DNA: TGCAGTGCTAGTGCGGTCCCGGATGAAAAACTGTTTTTT. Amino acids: CSASAVPDEKLFF.

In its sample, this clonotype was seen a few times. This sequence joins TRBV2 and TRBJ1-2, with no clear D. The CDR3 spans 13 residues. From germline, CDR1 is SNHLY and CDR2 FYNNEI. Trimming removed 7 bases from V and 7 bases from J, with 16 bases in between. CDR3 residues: CASIEHWGAGYTF. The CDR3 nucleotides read TGTGCCAGCATCGAACATTGGGGAGCTGGCTACACCTTC.

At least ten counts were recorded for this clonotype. In nucleotides, the CDR3 is TGTGCCAGCAGCCAAGACCCTCTCCGGGAGCAGTTCTTC. Its protein is CASSQDPLREQFF. The V call is TRBV3-1, the J call TRBJ2-1, with D uncertain. The V end lost 0 bases, the J end lost 10 bases, and 10 bases lay between the germline ends. This CDR3 is 13 amino acids long. Germline lookup yields CDR1 LGHDT and CDR2 YNNKEL (reference sequence).

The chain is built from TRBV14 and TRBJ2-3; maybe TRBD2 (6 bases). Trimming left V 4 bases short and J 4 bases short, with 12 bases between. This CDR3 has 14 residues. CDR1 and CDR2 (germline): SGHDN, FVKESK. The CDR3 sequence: CASSRDSPPDTQYF. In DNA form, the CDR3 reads TGTGCCAGCAGCCGGGACTCTCCCCCAGATACGCAGTATTTT.

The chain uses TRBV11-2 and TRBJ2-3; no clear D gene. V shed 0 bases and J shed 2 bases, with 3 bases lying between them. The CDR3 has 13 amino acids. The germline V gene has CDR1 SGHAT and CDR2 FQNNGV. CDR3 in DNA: TGTGCCAGCAGCTTAGATCTCACAGATACGCAGTATTTT. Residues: CASSLDLTDTQYF.

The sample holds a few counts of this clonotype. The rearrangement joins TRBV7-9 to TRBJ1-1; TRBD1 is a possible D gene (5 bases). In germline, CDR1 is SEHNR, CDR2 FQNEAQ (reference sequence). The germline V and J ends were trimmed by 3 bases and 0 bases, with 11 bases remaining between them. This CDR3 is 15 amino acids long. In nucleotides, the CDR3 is TGTGCCAGCAGCTTGGCAGACAGCCTGAACACTGAAGCTTTCTTT. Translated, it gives CASSLADSLNTEAFF.